These T cell receptor beta chains were read from a single sample in a study of OX40 agonist ivuxolimab in advanced cancers. Generated by immunoSEQ multiplex PCR, the TCRdb table keeps only in-frame clones and is missing some. There are roughly 60,000 clones in the sample; 84% occur only once, and 2% to 2.5% lies in the top ten. Here the sequenced sample was CD4+ or CD8+ T cells sorted from blood, taken in a trial of the OX40 agonist ivuxolimab. The receptors here all came from an adult with an advanced solid tumor such as melanoma, head and neck, liver or kidney cancer. The CDR3 runs from the conserved cysteine through the conserved F or W. The D gene is left open where the match is weak. Clone size appears in some rows only: once, few, many, or a class for an expanded clone.

j_call v_call d_call clone_size cdr3_aa cdr3_nt
TRBJ2-5 TRBV28 . . CASRETGTEETQYF TGTGCCAGCAGAGAAACTGGGACCGAAGAGACCCAGTACTTC
TRBJ1-2 TRBV5-5 TRBD1 . CASSPRTGNYGYTF TGTGCCAGCAGCCCCCGGACAGGGAACTATGGCTACACCTTC
TRBJ2-7 TRBV5-4 TRBD1 . CASSPSTDRAYEQYF TGTGCCAGCAGCCCGTCTACAGACAGGGCCTACGAGCAGTACTTC
TRBJ2-7 TRBV28 TRBD2 . CASSSGTLAGNEQYF TGTGCCAGCAGTTCCGGGACTCTAGCGGGAAACGAGCAGTACTTC
TRBJ1-4 TRBV7-2 TRBD1 . CASSHGTNRGGEKLFF TGTGCCAGCAGCCACGGGACCAACAGGGGAGGCGAAAAACTGTTTTTT
TRBJ2-3 TRBV10-1 TRBD2 . CASSESRAGSPDTQYF TGCGCCAGCAGTGAGTCGCGAGCGGGGTCCCCAGATACGCAGTATTTT
TRBJ1-6 TRBV6-5 . few CASSPGAVGAPLHF TGTGCCAGCAGTCCCGGGGCCGTCGGAGCACCCCTCCACTTT
TRBJ2-3 TRBV5-1 . once CASSLVRSDTQYF TGCGCCAGCAGCTTGGTACGTTCAGATACGCAGTATTTT
TRBJ2-2 TRBV19 . few CASGRVGANTGELFF TGTGCCAGTGGTCGGGTAGGGGCGAACACCGGGGAGCTGTTTTTT
TRBJ1-6 TRBV6-1 . few CAQGEGSNSPLHF TGTGCCCAAGGGGAGGGGTCCAATTCACCCCTCCACTTT
TRBJ2-7 TRBV5-4 . . CASSPRSGDPYEQYF TGTGCCAGCAGCCCTAGGTCGGGGGATCCCTACGAGCAGTACTTC
TRBJ2-3 TRBV7-9 . once CASTPGSGSTDTQYF TGTGCCAGCACCCCTGGTAGCGGCAGCACAGATACGCAGTATTTT
TRBJ1-1 TRBV5-6 . . CASSLVDSKNTEAFF TGTGCCAGCAGCTTGGTCGACAGCAAGAACACTGAAGCTTTCTTT
TRBJ2-1 TRBV29-1 . . CSVDSNGPYNEQFF TGCAGCGTCGATTCTAACGGACCCTACAATGAGCAGTTCTTC
TRBJ2-5 TRBV14 . . CASSLLGTVETQYF TGTGCCAGCAGCCTATTAGGGACCGTCGAGACCCAGTACTTC
TRBJ1-1 TRBV19 . . CASRTQHGVNTEAFF TGTGCCAGTAGGACCCAACACGGGGTGAACACTGAAGCTTTCTTT
TRBJ1-4 TRBV2 TRBD1 once CASSGDSATNEKLFF TGTGCCAGCAGTGGGGACAGTGCAACTAATGAAAAACTGTTTTTT
TRBJ1-5 TRBV15 . . CATSPRGAVGNQPQHF TGTGCCACCAGCCCTAGGGGAGCCGTTGGAAATCAGCCCCAGCATTTT
TRBJ2-7 TRBV4-1 TRBD1 . CASSQVPGQGAHEQYF TGCGCCAGCAGCCAAGTTCCGGGACAGGGGGCCCACGAGCAGTACTTC
TRBJ2-7 TRBV7-9 . . CASSPPGGSYEQYF TGTGCCAGCAGCCCGCCCGGGGGCTCCTACGAGCAGTACTTC
TRBJ1-1 TRBV11-2 . . CASSPLFGTRGDTEAFF TGTGCCAGCAGCCCCTTGTTCGGTACTAGAGGGGACACTGAAGCTTTCTTT
TRBJ2-5 TRBV19 . . CASSMIGTGYQETQYF TGTGCCAGTAGTATGATAGGGACGGGTTACCAAGAGACCCAGTACTTC
TRBJ2-2 TRBV7-9 . . CASSLFGADTGELFF TGTGCCAGCAGCTTATTCGGGGCGGACACCGGGGAGCTGTTTTTT
TRBJ1-5 TRBV5-5 TRBD1 . CASSLDRGGSNQPQHF TGTGCCAGCAGCTTGGACAGGGGAGGTAGCAATCAGCCCCAGCATTTT
TRBJ2-1 TRBV28 TRBD2 once CASSSITGTSGTNEQFF TGTGCCAGCAGTTCCATCACCGGGACTAGCGGTACTAATGAGCAGTTCTTC
TRBJ2-1 TRBV5-1 . few CASRGLRKGDNEQFF TGCGCCAGCAGAGGACTCCGGAAGGGTGACAATGAGCAGTTCTTC
TRBJ1-1 TRBV11-2 . medium-sized CASSVSENTEAFF TGTGCCAGCAGCGTCAGCGAGAACACTGAAGCTTTCTTT
TRBJ2-6 TRBV5-4 . . CASSSWVSGANVLTF TGTGCCAGCAGCTCGTGGGTGTCAGGGGCCAACGTCCTGACTTTC
TRBJ2-5 TRBV5-1 TRBD1 . CASSVQGNQETQYF TGCGCCAGCAGCGTACAGGGGAATCAAGAGACCCAGTACTTC
TRBJ1-2 TRBV14 . . CASSHRGGYTF TGTGCCAGCAGCCACCGGGGAGGCTACACCTTC
TRBJ2-1 TRBV29-1 TRBD2 once CSVDGGRGSYNEQFF TGCAGCGTTGATGGCGGGAGGGGGTCCTACAATGAGCAGTTCTTC
TRBJ2-1 TRBV20-1 . few CSAAGDNEQFF TGCAGTGCAGCCGGGGACAATGAGCAGTTCTTC
TRBJ2-7 TRBV21-1 . . CASRKQGGLAGGSYEQYF TGTGCCAGCAGAAAGCAAGGAGGGCTAGCGGGGGGTTCCTACGAGCAGTACTTC
TRBJ1-2 TRBV5-1 . few CASSLAPLVNYGYTF TGCGCCAGCAGCTTGGCTCCGCTTGTTAACTATGGCTACACCTTC
TRBJ2-5 TRBV30 . . CAWRPGHSKKETQYF TGTGCCTGGAGACCGGGACATAGTAAAAAAGAGACCCAGTACTTC
TRBJ2-1 TRBV30 TRBD2 . CAWSSGENEQFF TGTGCCTGGTCCAGCGGGGAAAATGAGCAGTTCTTC
TRBJ1-1 TRBV27 . . CASSLWGGWDTEAFF TGTGCCAGCAGTCTGTGGGGGGGATGGGACACTGAAGCTTTCTTT
TRBJ2-3 TRBV9 . . CASSDGRSTDTQYF TGTGCCAGCAGCGACGGGCGGAGCACAGATACGCAGTATTTT
TRBJ2-1 TRBV19 TRBD2 . CASSVTSGGAGNEQFF TGTGCCAGTAGTGTGACTAGCGGGGGGGCCGGGAATGAGCAGTTCTTC
TRBJ1-2 TRBV30 TRBD1 . CAWTPTRGRDYGYTF TGTGCCTGGACTCCTACCAGGGGGCGGGACTATGGCTACACCTTC
TRBJ2-7 TRBV10-3 . few CAISEQGPTYEQYF TGTGCCATCAGTGAGCAGGGACCGACCTACGAGCAGTACTTC
TRBJ1-1 TRBV21-1 . once CASSKNLRTGSTEAFF TGTGCCAGCAGCAAAAACCTCCGGACAGGGAGCACTGAAGCTTTCTTT
TRBJ2-2 TRBV7-8 . . CASSLATGGSLTGELFF TGTGCCAGCAGCTTAGCGACTGGGGGCAGTCTCACCGGGGAGCTGTTTTTT
TRBJ2-5 TRBV7-9 TRBD2 . CASSLLAGVVETQYF TGTGCCAGCAGCCTACTAGCGGGAGTAGTGGAGACCCAGTACTTC
TRBJ1-5 TRBV10-3 . . CAIRSGGNQPQHF TGTGCCATCAGGAGCGGGGGGAATCAGCCCCAGCATTTT
TRBJ1-4 TRBV4-1 TRBD1 . CASSQNPTGGNEKLFF TGCGCCAGCAGCCAAAATCCGACAGGGGGAAATGAAAAACTGTTTTTT
TRBJ2-5 TRBV5-1 TRBD2 . CASSLGGTTYPPETQYF TGCGCCAGCAGCTTGGGGGGGACTACTTACCCGCCAGAGACCCAGTACTTC
TRBJ2-1 TRBV6-1 . . CASSDPYRLTYNEQFF TGTGCCAGCAGTGACCCATATCGACTAACCTACAATGAGCAGTTCTTC
TRBJ2-7 TRBV28 . once CASSVGTEQYF TGTGCCAGCAGTGTGGGGACCGAGCAGTACTTC
TRBJ1-1 TRBV5-1 . once CASSLGSTVNTEAFF TGCGCCAGCAGCCTCGGATCGACAGTGAACACTGAAGCTTTCTTT
TRBJ2-7 TRBV27 TRBD1 . CASSLSGTGVAHEQYF TGTGCCAGCAGTTTATCCGGGACAGGGGTGGCCCACGAGCAGTACTTC
TRBJ2-7 TRBV29-1 TRBD1 . CSAEGQGATSEQYF TGCAGCGCTGAGGGCCAGGGGGCGACCTCCGAGCAGTACTTC
TRBJ2-3 TRBV9 . . CASSVGSTDTQYF TGTGCCAGCAGCGTGGGAAGCACAGATACGCAGTATTTT
TRBJ2-3 TRBV10-3 TRBD2 . CAISETSGRFTDTQYF TGTGCCATCAGTGAGACTAGCGGGAGGTTTACAGATACGCAGTATTTT
TRBJ2-7 TRBV7-2 . . CASSLGYQGSEQYF TGTGCCAGCAGCTTAGGATACCAGGGAAGCGAGCAGTACTTC
TRBJ2-7 TRBV9 . . CASSVGPGAPYEQYF TGTGCCAGCAGCGTAGGCCCAGGAGCCCCGTACGAGCAGTACTTC
TRBJ1-5 TRBV4-1 TRBD1 . CASSPSQETGALPQHF TGCGCCAGCAGCCCCTCGCAAGAAACAGGGGCTCTGCCCCAGCATTTT
TRBJ1-5 TRBV19 . . CASSIWNQPQHF TGTGCCAGTAGTATCTGGAATCAGCCCCAGCATTTT
TRBJ2-3 TRBV30 TRBD2 . CAWKLAGYTDTQYF TGTGCCTGGAAGCTAGCGGGGTACACAGATACGCAGTATTTT